Given below is one TCR beta chain in context. This specimen comes from a study of CD8 T cells in Susac syndrome. This CDR3 contains 15 residues. Germline loops: CDR1 SGHTA, CDR2 FQGNSA. Trimming at V came to 4 bases and at J to 4 bases, leaving 7 bases not matched to a gene. It was with random hexamers that 0.5 to 1 ug RNA was reverse transcribed. Multiplex immunoSEQ PCR targeted 54 Vbeta and 13 Jbeta TCR beta segments. Each CDR3 protein gets one entry after TCRdb re-called the immunoSEQ multiplex PCR reads with MiXCR. This sample has some 260,000 distinct CDR3 sequences, with approximately 92% found just once.

Source material: CD4+ T cells from PBMCs. This sequence was found in a human donor with multiple sclerosis. This chain links TRBV7-2 with TRBJ1-2; 9 nucleotides agree with TRBD1. CDR3 protein: CASSYTGTGTYGYTF. CDR3 bases: TGTGCCAGCAGCTACACCGGGACAGGGACCTATGGCTACACCTTC.